The subject of this entry is one T cell receptor (beta chain). Its target is unknown. A J-beta primer mix and a sample-barcoded 5' primer were used in a second PCR of roughly 7 to 12 cycles. One entry per CDR3 protein results from TCRdb running MiXCR on the 5' RACE reads. The table lists about 720,000 distinct CDR3 sequences, around 25% of them singletons. The ends were cut back, 2 bases at V and 4 bases at J, with 14 bases in the middle. This CDR3 is built from 15 residues. Germline loops: CDR1 MDHEN, CDR2 SYDVKM. This specimen belongs to a study of blood T cells in healthy people across ages. The overall study: Per two T cells, template switching captured roughly one barcoded beta molecule.

Notes on the study in general: Diversity was higher, and naive CD4+ cells more numerous, in long-lived donors than in aged donors.

These data are also associated with another study on T cells of mothers and their children.

This chain joins TRBV28 and TRBJ1-2; D is perhaps TRBD1 (5 bases). The source is a boy between 10 and 17 years old in good health. The specimen sequenced was blood. In DNA form, the CDR3 reads TGTGCCAGCAGTTTAACGGGGGGACGGGTCTATGGCTACACCTTC. Translated, it gives CASSLTGGRVYGYTF.